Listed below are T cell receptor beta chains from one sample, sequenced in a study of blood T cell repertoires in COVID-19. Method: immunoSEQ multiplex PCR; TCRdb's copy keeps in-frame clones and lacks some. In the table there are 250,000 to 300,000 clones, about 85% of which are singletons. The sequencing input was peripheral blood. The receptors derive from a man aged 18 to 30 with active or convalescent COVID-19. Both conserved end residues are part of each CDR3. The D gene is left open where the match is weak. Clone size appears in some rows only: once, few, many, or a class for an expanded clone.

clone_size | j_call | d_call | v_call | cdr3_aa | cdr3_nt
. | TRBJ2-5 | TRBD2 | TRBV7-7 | CASSLWTSGQETQYF | TGTGCTAGCAGCCTCTGGACTAGCGGACAAGAGACCCAGTACTTC
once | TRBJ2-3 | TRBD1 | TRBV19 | CASSPQGVGLGSTDTQYF | TGTGCCAGTAGTCCCCAGGGGGTCGGGTTAGGCAGCACAGATACGCAGTATTTT
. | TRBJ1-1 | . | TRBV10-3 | CATGGGPERVYTEAFF | TGTGCCACGGGAGGGGGGCCAGAGCGGGTGTATACTGAAGCTTTCTTT
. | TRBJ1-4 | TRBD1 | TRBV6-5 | CAGRQGTNEKLFF | TGTGCCGGGCGACAGGGGACTAATGAAAAACTGTTTTTT
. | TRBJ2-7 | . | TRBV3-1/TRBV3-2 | CASSQEAEGSSYEQYF | TGTGCCAGCAGCCAAGAAGCGGAGGGTTCGTCCTACGAGCAGTACTTC
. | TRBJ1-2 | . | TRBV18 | CASSPEAEYGYTF | TGTGCCAGCTCACCAGAGGCGGAGTATGGCTACACCTTC
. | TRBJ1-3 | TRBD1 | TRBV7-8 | CASSYGTVSGNTIYF | TGTGCCAGCAGCTACGGGACAGTCTCTGGAAACACCATATATTTT
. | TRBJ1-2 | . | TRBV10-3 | CAISDVRTPYYGYTF | TGTGCCATCAGTGACGTTAGGACACCTTATTATGGCTACACCTTC
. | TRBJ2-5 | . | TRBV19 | CASSIITGGGETQYF | TGTGCCAGTAGTATAATCACAGGGGGGGGTGAGACCCAGTACTTC
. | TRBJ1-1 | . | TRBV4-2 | CASSPDPIRGREAFF | TGTGCCAGCAGCCCAGACCCCATCAGGGGCCGAGAAGCTTTCTTT
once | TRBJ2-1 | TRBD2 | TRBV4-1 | CASSQLGGWEGEQFF | TGCGCCAGCAGCCAGTTGGGCGGTTGGGAGGGCGAGCAGTTCTTC
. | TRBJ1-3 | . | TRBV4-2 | CASSQGRWNTIYF | TGTGCCAGCAGCCAAGGGAGGTGGAACACCATATATTTT
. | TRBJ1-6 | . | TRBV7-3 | CASSPWGGNSPLHF | TGTGCCAGCAGCCCTTGGGGAGGCAATTCACCCCTCCACTTT
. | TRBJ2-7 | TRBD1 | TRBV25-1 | CASSGTRDSAYEQYF | TGTGCCAGCAGCGGGACCCGGGACAGCGCCTACGAGCAGTACTTC
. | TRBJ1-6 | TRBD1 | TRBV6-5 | CASSPRQGNSPLHF | TGTGCCAGCAGTCCCAGACAGGGGAACTCACCCCTCCACTTT
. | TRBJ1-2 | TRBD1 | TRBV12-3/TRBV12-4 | CASSRQGNYGYTF | TGTGCCAGCAGTCGACAGGGGAACTATGGCTACACCTTC
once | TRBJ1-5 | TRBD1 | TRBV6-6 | CASSFLGTGNQPQHF | TGTGCCAGCAGTTTTCTGGGGACAGGCAATCAGCCCCAGCATTTT
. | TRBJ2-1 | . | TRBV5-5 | CASSLNSGLDEQFF | TGTGCCAGCAGCTTGAATAGCGGCCTAGATGAGCAGTTCTTC
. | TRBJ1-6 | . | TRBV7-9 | CASSFPRSGTYEDSPLHF | TGTGCCAGCAGCTTCCCTCGTTCCGGGACATATGAAGATTCACCCCTCCACTTT
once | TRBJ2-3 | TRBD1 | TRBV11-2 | CASSTGQGPTDTQYF | TGTGCCAGCAGCACCGGACAGGGGCCCACAGATACGCAGTATTTT
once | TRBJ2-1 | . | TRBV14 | CASSQEPGFDNEQFF | TGTGCCAGCAGCCAAGAACCAGGGTTCGACAATGAGCAGTTCTTC
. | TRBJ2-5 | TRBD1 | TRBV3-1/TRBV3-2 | CASSQDPDRGRETQYF | TGTGCCAGCAGCCAAGATCCGGACAGGGGACGAGAGACCCAGTACTTC
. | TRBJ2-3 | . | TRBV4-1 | CASSQDGGPTDTQYF | TGCGCCAGCAGCCAAGATGGGGGCCCCACAGATACGCAGTATTTT
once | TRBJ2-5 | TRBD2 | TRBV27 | CASSPLASGKKETQYF | TGTGCCAGCAGTCCACTGGCTAGCGGGAAAAAAGAGACCCAGTACTTC
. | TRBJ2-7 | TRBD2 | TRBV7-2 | CASSLGTSGRKPYEQYF | TGTGCCAGCAGCTTAGGGACTAGCGGGAGGAAACCCTACGAGCAGTACTTC
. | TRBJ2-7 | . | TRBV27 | CASSFEDPYEQYF | TGTGCCAGCAGTTTCGAGGATCCCTACGAGCAGTACTTC
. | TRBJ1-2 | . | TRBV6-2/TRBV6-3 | CASSYYRERAANYGYTF | TGTGCCAGCAGTTACTACAGGGAAAGGGCGGCAAACTATGGCTACACCTTC
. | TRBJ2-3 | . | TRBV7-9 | CASSPWTDYLTDTQYF | TGTGCCAGCAGCCCCTGGACAGACTACCTCACAGATACGCAGTATTTT
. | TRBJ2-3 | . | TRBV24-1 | CATSDDTDTQYF | TGTGCCACCAGTGATGACACGGATACGCAGTATTTT
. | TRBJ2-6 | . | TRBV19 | CASSGLPGANVLTF | TGTGCCAGCTCAGGACTACCTGGGGCCAACGTCCTGACTTTC
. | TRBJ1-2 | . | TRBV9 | CASSPPGGESNYGYTF | TGTGCCAGCAGCCCCCCGGGGGGGGAAAGTAACTATGGCTACACCTTC
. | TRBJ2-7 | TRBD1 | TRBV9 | CASSVSTGGTYEQYF | TGTGCCAGCAGCGTAAGCACAGGGGGTACCTACGAGCAGTACTTC
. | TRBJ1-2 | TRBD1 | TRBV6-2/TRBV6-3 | CASSVFGTVYGYTF | TGTGCCAGCAGCGTCTTTGGGACAGTCTATGGCTACACCTTC
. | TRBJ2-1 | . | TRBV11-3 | CASSFRQLVNEQFF | TGTGCCAGCAGCTTTAGGCAACTAGTCAATGAGCAGTTCTTC
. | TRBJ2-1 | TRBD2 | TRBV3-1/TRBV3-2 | CASRGGSSYNEQFF | TGTGCCAGTCGCGGGGGGAGCTCCTACAATGAGCAGTTCTTC
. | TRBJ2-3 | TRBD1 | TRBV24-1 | CATSLGQGVTDTQYF | TGTGCCACCAGCCTTGGACAGGGGGTCACAGATACGCAGTATTTT
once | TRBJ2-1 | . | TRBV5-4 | CASRLDIVAYNEQFF | TGTGCCAGCAGGTTAGACATTGTCGCCTACAATGAGCAGTTCTTC
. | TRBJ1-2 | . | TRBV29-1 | CSVTAYNYGYTF | TGCAGCGTAACAGCCTATAACTATGGCTACACCTTC